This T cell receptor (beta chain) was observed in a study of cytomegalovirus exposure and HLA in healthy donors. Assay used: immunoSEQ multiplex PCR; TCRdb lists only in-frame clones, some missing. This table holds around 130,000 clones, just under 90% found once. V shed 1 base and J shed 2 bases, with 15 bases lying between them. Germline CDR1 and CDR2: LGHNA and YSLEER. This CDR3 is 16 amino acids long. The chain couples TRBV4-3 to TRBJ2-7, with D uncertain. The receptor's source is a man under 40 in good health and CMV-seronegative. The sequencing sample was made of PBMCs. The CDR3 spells CASSQGTTSQAYEQYF. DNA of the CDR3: TGCGCCAGCAGCCAAGGTACCACGAGCCAGGCCTACGAGCAGTACTTC.